Detailed here is one T cell receptor beta chain. Here immunoSEQ multiplex PCR was the method, and the copy in TCRdb shows in-frame clones only, minus some. Among about 62,000 clones listed, 80% to 90% were seen once. This sample is part of a study of blood T cell repertoires in COVID-19. A Seattle source enrolled patients during active infection and followed them longitudinally. This CDR3 contains 18 residues. V dropped 2 bases and J dropped 0; count of bases not matched to a gene: 8. Germline V CDR1 and CDR2: KGHSH, LQKENI. The sample taken for sequencing was peripheral blood. The chain uses TRBV18 and TRBJ2-1, with 9 bases aligning to TRBD1. The receptor was derived from a woman aged 60-75 years with COVID-19, enrolled during active disease. As DNA, the CDR3 is TGTGCCAGCTCACCAAGGGACAGGGTTGGGGGCTCCTACAATGAGCAGTTCTTC. It codes for CASSPRDRVGGSYNEQFF.